Given below is one T cell receptor (beta chain) in context. Its target is unknown. This sample was included in a study of shared clonotypes between healthy human individuals. Study-wide context: Three plates were used per donor for CD4 naive, three for CD4 memory, two for CD8 naive and one for CD8 memory. Regarding the study as a whole: Expectations were that clonotype sharing among donors would be affected by sequencing depth. Sequencing of the sorted subsets was shown by rarefaction to be incomplete despite large depth.

It was CD45RO-negative cells, positively selected for CCR7, that made up naive CD8 cells, with terminally differentiated effector memory CD45RA+ cells excluded. Donors were healthy HIV-negative adults without recently reported acute infections or vaccinations. CDR1 and CDR2 from the germline V gene are SGHTA and FQGNSA. This CDR3 has 12 amino acids. V was clipped by 5 bases and J by 15 bases, with 17 bases between them. Libraries were prepared by immunoSEQ multiplex PCR; TCRdb keeps only in-frame clonotypes and omits some of them. The data contain some 2,000,000 clones, less than 95% of them singletons.

The sample was naive CD8+ T cells sorted from blood. The V call is TRBV7-2, the J call TRBJ2-1; TRBD1 might be the D (5 bases). This receptor was obtained from a man aged 18 to 35 in good health. As DNA, the CDR3 is TGTGCCAGCAGCCCCGTGGGGCCTTCCCCGTTCTTC. It specifies CASSPVGPSPFF.